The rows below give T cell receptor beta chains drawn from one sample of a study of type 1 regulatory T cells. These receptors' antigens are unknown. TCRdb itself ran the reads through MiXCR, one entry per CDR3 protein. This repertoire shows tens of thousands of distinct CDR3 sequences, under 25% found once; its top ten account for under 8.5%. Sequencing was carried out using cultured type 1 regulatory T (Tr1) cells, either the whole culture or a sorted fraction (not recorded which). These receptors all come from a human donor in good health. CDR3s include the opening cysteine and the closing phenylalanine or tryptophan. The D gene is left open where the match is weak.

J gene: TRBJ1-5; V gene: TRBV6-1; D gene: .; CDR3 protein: CASSEVPRGNQPQHF
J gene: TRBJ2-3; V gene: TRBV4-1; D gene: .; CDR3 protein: CASSHPRDGSKTDTQYF
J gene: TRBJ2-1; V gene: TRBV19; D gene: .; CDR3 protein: CASSYREVNEQFF
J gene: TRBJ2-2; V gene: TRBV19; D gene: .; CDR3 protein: CASKVQDRGTGELFF
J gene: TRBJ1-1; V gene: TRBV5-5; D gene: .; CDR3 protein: CASSLVGGATEAFF
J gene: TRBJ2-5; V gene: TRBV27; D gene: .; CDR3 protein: CASSLSGQETQYF
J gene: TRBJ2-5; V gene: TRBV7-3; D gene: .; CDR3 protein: CASSLMSGYETQYF
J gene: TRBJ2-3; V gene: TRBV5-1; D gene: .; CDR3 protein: CASSLVGRGITYTDTQYF
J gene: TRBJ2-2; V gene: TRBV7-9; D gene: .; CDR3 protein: CASRRGESTGELFF
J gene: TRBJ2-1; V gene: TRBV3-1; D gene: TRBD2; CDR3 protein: CASSQAAREHNEQFF
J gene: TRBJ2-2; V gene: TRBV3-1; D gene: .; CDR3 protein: CASSPLRARGELFF
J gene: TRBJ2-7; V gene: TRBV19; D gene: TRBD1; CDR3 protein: CASSIYRGPGNEQYF
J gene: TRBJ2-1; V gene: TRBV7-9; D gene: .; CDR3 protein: CASTSRELYNEQFF
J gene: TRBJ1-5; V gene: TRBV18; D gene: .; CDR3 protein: CASSLGQSEPQHF
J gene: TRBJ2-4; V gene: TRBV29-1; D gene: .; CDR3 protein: CSVILVQTVKNIQYF
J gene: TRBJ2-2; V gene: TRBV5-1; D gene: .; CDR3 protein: CASSLAVIGTGELFF
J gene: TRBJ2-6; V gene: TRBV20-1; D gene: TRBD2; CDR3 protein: CSAGSGTRSGANVLTF
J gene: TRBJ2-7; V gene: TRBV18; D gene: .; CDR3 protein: CASSSQVSYEQYF
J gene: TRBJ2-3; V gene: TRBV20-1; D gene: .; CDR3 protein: CSASLEQDTQYF
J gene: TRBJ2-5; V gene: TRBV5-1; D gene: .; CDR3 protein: CASNGGVGGETQYF
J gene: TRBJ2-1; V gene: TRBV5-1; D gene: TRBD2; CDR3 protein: CASSREAGGSYNEQFF
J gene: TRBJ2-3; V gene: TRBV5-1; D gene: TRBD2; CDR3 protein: CASVLAGEGADTQYF
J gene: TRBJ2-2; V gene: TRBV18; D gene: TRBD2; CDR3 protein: CASSPLVAGETGELFF
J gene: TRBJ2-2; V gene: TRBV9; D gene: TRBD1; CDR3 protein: CASSVGPDRGDGELFF
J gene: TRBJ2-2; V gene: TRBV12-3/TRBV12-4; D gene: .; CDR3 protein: CASSDTNTGELFF
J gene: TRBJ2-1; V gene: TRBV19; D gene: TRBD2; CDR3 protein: CASSPGTSGISEQFF
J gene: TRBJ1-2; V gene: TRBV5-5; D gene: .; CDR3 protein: CASSLSLRRTTYGYTF
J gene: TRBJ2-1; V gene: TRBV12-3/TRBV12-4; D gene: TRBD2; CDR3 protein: CASSRLAVNYNEQFF
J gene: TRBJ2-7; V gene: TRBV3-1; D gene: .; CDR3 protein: CASSQNYEQYF
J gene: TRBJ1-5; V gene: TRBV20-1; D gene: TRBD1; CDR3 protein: CSASRRDSFSNQPQHF
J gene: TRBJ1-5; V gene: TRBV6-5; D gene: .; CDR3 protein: CASRRGDNQPQHF
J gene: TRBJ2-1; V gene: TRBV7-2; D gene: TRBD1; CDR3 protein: CASSLDRGRFNEQFF
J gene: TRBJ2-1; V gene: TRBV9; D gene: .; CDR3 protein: CASSVFSRAGSYNEQFF